This is a list of T cell receptor beta chains from one sample in a study of blood T cell repertoires in COVID-19. The protocol was immunoSEQ multiplex PCR, while the TCRdb copy is restricted to in-frame clones and leaves out a portion. The table includes a few hundred thousand clones, about 81% detected once. The material sequenced was peripheral blood. The source of these receptors is a woman in her 70s with COVID-19, enrolled during active disease. The CDR3 runs from the conserved cysteine through the conserved F or W. The order of the fields is V gene, CDR3 length, clone size, D gene, J gene, CDR3 DNA, CDR3 protein. The D gene is left open where the match is weak. Size values are once, few and many counts, or a class for expanded clones, and some rows have none.

V gene: TRBV28
CDR3 length: 14
clone size: .
D gene: TRBD2
J gene: TRBJ2-7
CDR3 DNA: TGTGCCAGCAGCCTAGCGGGCCGGTCCTACGAGCAGTACTTC
CDR3 protein: CASSLAGRSYEQYF

V gene: TRBV10-3
CDR3 length: 12
clone size: .
D gene: .
J gene: TRBJ2-1
CDR3 DNA: TGTGCCATCAGTGACCCTAAGGCTCTAGGGTTCTTC
CDR3 protein: CAISDPKALGFF

V gene: TRBV28
CDR3 length: 15
clone size: .
D gene: TRBD1
J gene: TRBJ2-3
CDR3 DNA: TGTGCCAGCAGTTCCCCAGGGGGCTCTTATTATACGCAGTATTTT
CDR3 protein: CASSSPGGSYYTQYF

V gene: TRBV7-9
CDR3 length: 13
clone size: .
D gene: TRBD2
J gene: TRBJ2-7
CDR3 DNA: TGTGCCAGCAGCCCGGGACTAGGACTCGAGCAGTACTTC
CDR3 protein: CASSPGLGLEQYF

V gene: TRBV5-8
CDR3 length: 16
clone size: .
D gene: .
J gene: TRBJ1-5
CDR3 DNA: TGTGCCAGCAGCCCCCCTTTGTGGGGGCGGAATCAGCCCCAGCATTTT
CDR3 protein: CASSPPLWGRNQPQHF

V gene: TRBV7-8
CDR3 length: 16
clone size: .
D gene: .
J gene: TRBJ1-2
CDR3 DNA: TGTGCCAGCACCGGACGATCAGAAGGGAGGGAAGATGGCTACACCTTC
CDR3 protein: CASTGRSEGREDGYTF

V gene: TRBV7-3
CDR3 length: 15
clone size: few
D gene: TRBD2
J gene: TRBJ2-3
CDR3 DNA: TGTGCCAGCAGCTTAACGGGGGTAGCGGGAGATACGCAGTATTTT
CDR3 protein: CASSLTGVAGDTQYF

V gene: TRBV5-1
CDR3 length: 14
clone size: .
D gene: .
J gene: TRBJ1-3
CDR3 DNA: TGCGCCAGCAGTCCCGAGGGGGCTGGAAACACCATATATTTT
CDR3 protein: CASSPEGAGNTIYF

V gene: TRBV6-6
CDR3 length: 15
clone size: .
D gene: TRBD2
J gene: TRBJ2-3
CDR3 DNA: TGTGCCAGCAGTTACTCTGTCCGGGAGGGCGATACGCAGTATTTT
CDR3 protein: CASSYSVREGDTQYF

V gene: TRBV9
CDR3 length: 13
clone size: .
D gene: TRBD2
J gene: TRBJ2-7
CDR3 DNA: TGTGCCAGCAGTGCTAGCGGGAGGAGCGAGCAGTACTTC
CDR3 protein: CASSASGRSEQYF

V gene: TRBV9
CDR3 length: 14
clone size: .
D gene: .
J gene: TRBJ2-5
CDR3 DNA: TGTGCCAGCAGCGTAGGAGGGGGGGAGGAGACCCAGTACTTC
CDR3 protein: CASSVGGGEETQYF

V gene: TRBV5-1
CDR3 length: 14
clone size: .
D gene: TRBD2
J gene: TRBJ2-1
CDR3 DNA: TGCGCCAGCGGGCTAGCGGGTTCCTACAATGAGCAGTTCTTC
CDR3 protein: CASGLAGSYNEQFF

V gene: TRBV19
CDR3 length: 18
clone size: .
D gene: TRBD2
J gene: TRBJ2-1
CDR3 DNA: TGTGCCAGTAGTATACCGGGACTAGCGGGAGGGAACTGGAATGAGCAGTTCTTC
CDR3 protein: CASSIPGLAGGNWNEQFF